One and the same sample provided the 11 T cell receptor beta chains below, sequenced in a study of patients and donors after allogeneic stem cell transplantation. TCRdb fed the RT-PCR reads into MiXCR, producing one record per CDR3 protein. Altogether 15,000 to 20,000 distinct CDR3 sequences are present, 4.5% to 5.5% being singletons, with the ten largest covering 35% to 50%. Specimen: blood, either unsorted or a sorted T cell fraction (not recorded which). The receptors come from a human donor who was either an allogeneic HSCT recipient or a stem cell or donor lymphocyte infusion donor (not recorded which). It is not recorded whose cells these are; they may come from a transplant donor.

There are many counts of this clonotype. The V call is TRBV28, the J call TRBJ2-7, with 8 bases identical to TRBD1. Germline-derived CDR1 and CDR2 are MDHEN and SYDVKM. V lost 7 bases to trimming and J lost 3 bases; unmatched junction nucleotides: 2. The CDR3 sequence is 12 residues long. CDR3 DNA: TGTGCCAGCACTGGACAGGGCTACGAGCAGTACTTC. Translating it yields CASTGQGYEQYF. Supplemented by reference TRBV28 and TRBJ2-7, the full variable domain reads DVKVTQSSRYLVKRTGEKVFLECVQDMDHENMFWYRQDPGLGLRLIYFSYDVKMKEKGDIPEGYSVSREKKERFSLILESASTNQTSMYLCASTGQGYEQYFGPGTRLTVT.

Within the sample, this clonotype is medium-sized (0.01 to 0.1%). V is TRBV7-9 and J is TRBJ2-5; D is perhaps TRBD1 (5 bases). The CDR3 has 16 amino acids. The V gene's germline CDR1 is SEHNR and CDR2 FQNEAQ (reference sequence). Between the trimmed V and J ends, which lost 0 bases and 3 bases, there was a span of 14 bases. DNA for the CDR3: TGTGCCAGCAGCTTAGCGCAAAGGGGTTGGAAAGAGACCCAGTACTTC. This encodes CASSLAQRGWKETQYF.

V gene TRBV29-1 combines with J gene TRBJ1-1; 7 bases are shared with TRBD1. The germline gives CDR1 SQVTM, CDR2 ANQGSEA. V trimming: 6 bases; J trimming: 7 bases; junction bases outside the gene matches: 2. This CDR3 region has 10 residues. CDR3: CSVRTGEAFF. For the CDR3, the DNA is TGCAGCGTAAGGACAGGTGAAGCTTTCTTT.

In its sample, this clonotype was seen a few times. The chain links TRBV13 to TRBJ2-5, with D perhaps matching TRBD2 (6 bases). CDR1 is PRHDT, CDR2 FYEKMQ, per germline (reference sequence). V was clipped by 5 bases and J by 7 bases, with 14 bases between them. The CDR3 has 13 residues. The CDR3 here is CASSLGLLGTQYF. CDR3 sequence (DNA): TGTGCCAGCAGCCTGGGACTCCTAGGGACCCAGTACTTC.

This clonotype was observed a handful of times. The CDR3 region is CASSPSMNTEAFF. As DNA, the CDR3 is TGCGCCAGCAGCCCTTCAATGAACACTGAAGCTTTCTTT. The chain has TRBV5-1 and TRBJ1-1; D unclear. V lost 4 bases to trimming and J lost 0 bases, with 7 bases between them. CDR1 SGHRS and CDR2 YFSETQ come from the germline V gene. The CDR3 sequence is 13 residues long.

This clonotype was observed at least ten times. The rearrangement links TRBV19 to TRBJ1-2; no definite D call. Between the trimmed V and J ends, which lost 6 bases and 4 bases, there was a span of 18 bases. The CDR3 has 15 amino acids. Germline CDR1 reads LNHDA; CDR2 reads SQIVND (reference sequence). CDR3 sequence: CASRRTDLVLYGYTF. The CDR3 nucleotides are TGTGCCAGTAGGAGAACGGACCTTGTCCTCTATGGCTACACCTTC.

This clonotype was picked up many times. The chain couples TRBV4-2 to TRBJ1-5, with a weak D call TRBD1 (5 bases). CDR3 length equals 17 residues. Trimming cost V 0 bases and J 5 bases, with 17 bases left between them. The V gene's germline CDR1 is LGHNA and CDR2 YNFKEQ. The CDR3 bases are TGTGCCAGCAGCCAAGATCCGGGACCTCGGGCGCATCAGCCCCAGCATTTT. Translating it yields CASSQDPGPRAHQPQHF.

Worth noting for this clonotype: This may be a read error, as it is one base from a much larger clone. This chain joins TRBV12-3 or TRBV12-4 and TRBJ1-1, with D perhaps TRBD1 (5 bases). The CDR3 consists of 15 residues. The DNA of the CDR3 is TGTGACAGCAGTTTCGCACTTCAGGGACGGGGTGAAGCTTTCTTT. Translating gives CDSSFALQGRGEAFF.

This clonotype was observed many times. The chain carries TRBV5-5 and TRBJ2-7; 7 nucleotides match TRBD1. Trimming at V came to 4 bases and at J to 3 bases, leaving 13 bases not matched to a gene. Per germline, CDR1 SGHKS and CDR2 YYEKEE (reference sequence). The CDR3 totals 16 residues. CDR3 in DNA: TGTGCCAGCAGCCTATCCGGACAGGTAGGGTACTACGAGCAGTACTTC. Translated, it gives CASSLSGQVGYYEQYF. The whole variable domain, remainder taken from reference TRBV5-5 and TRBJ2-7, is DAGVTQSPTHLIKTRGQQVTLRCSPISGHKSVSWYQQVLGQGPQFIFQYYEKEERGRGNFPDRFSARQFPNYSSELNVNALLLGDSALYLCASSLSGQVGYYEQYFGPGTRLTVT.

By sample fraction, this clonotype is medium-sized. The rearrangement uses TRBV5-1 and TRBJ1-2; D gene unclear. This CDR3 comprises 14 residues. In germline, CDR1 is SGHRS, CDR2 YFSETQ. The V end was cut by 3 bases, the J end by 7 bases, with 16 bases between. This CDR3 reads CASSSTRGDGGYTF. For the CDR3, the DNA is TGCGCCAGCAGCTCGACTCGGGGAGATGGTGGCTACACCTTC.

This clonotype was detected many times. The chain employs TRBV6-1 and TRBJ1-6, with 10 bases aligning to TRBD1. This CDR3 spans 14 amino acids. Per germline, CDR1 MNHNS and CDR2 SASEGT. The ends lost 6 bases at V and 6 bases at J; junction bases unmatched: 2. CDR3 loop: CASRGQGGNSPLHF. The CDR3 DNA follows: TGTGCCAGCAGAGGACAGGGGGGTAATTCACCCCTCCACTTT.